This T cell receptor beta chain was captured in a study of blood T cell repertoires in COVID-19. Source study methods: Amplified reference gene primers provided the basis for estimating nucleated cell counts. Libraries were prepared by immunoSEQ multiplex PCR; TCRdb keeps only in-frame clonotypes and omits some of them. The DNA was the basis for D and trimming; V, J and clone size are from that table. The table includes approximately 72,000 clones, around 82% detected once. The germline CDR1 and CDR2 sequences are KGHDR and SFDVKD. This CDR3 is built from 14 residues. Trimming removed 5 bases from V and 8 bases from J, with 15 bases in between.

Sequencing used peripheral blood. This chain joins TRBV24-1 and TRBJ2-1; a possible D gene is TRBD1 (5 bases). This TCR derives from a man aged 50 or older with active COVID-19. The CDR3 loop reads CATSAGRGRDEQFF. The DNA for the CDR3 is TGTGCCACCAGTGCCGGAAGGGGCCGGGATGAGCAGTTCTTC.